Sequencing of this TCR beta chain was carried out in a study of cytomegalovirus exposure and HLA in healthy donors. Regarding the study as a whole: Later genetic work tied a missense DCLRE1C variant to beta-chain V and J trimming.

With respect to this clone: Its antigen is as yet unknown.

Researchers ran the PCR with 60 Vbeta and 13 Jbeta primers. Sequenced by immunoSEQ multiplex PCR; TCRdb stores in-frame clones only, minus some. The table lists tens of thousands of clones. This TCR was recovered from a middle-aged man in good health and CMV-seronegative. Sequenced material: PBMCs.

For the CDR3, the DNA is TGCGCCAGCAGCCAAGAACCGACTGATAATCAGCCCCAGCATTTT. This translates into CASSQEPTDNQPQHF. J is TRBJ1-5 and V is TRBV4-1; D gene unclear. CDR1 and CDR2 from the germline V gene are MGHRA and YSYEKL. This CDR3 is 15 amino acids long. V lost 0 bases and J 4 bases, leaving 10 bases between the germline ends.